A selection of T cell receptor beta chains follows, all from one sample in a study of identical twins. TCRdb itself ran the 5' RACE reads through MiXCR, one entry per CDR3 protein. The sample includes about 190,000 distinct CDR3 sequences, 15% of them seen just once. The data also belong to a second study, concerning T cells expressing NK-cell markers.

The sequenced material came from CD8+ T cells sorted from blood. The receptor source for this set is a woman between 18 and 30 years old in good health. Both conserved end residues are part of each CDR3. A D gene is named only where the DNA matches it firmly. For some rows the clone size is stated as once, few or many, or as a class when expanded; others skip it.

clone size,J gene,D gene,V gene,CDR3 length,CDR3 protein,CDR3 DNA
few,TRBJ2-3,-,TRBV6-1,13,CASRAGATDTQYF,TGTGCCAGCAGAGCCGGGGCCACAGATACGCAGTATTTT
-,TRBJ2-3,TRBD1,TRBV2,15,CASSAPGQGSDTQYF,TGTGCCAGCAGTGCACCGGGACAGGGGTCAGATACGCAGTATTTT
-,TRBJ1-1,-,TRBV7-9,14,CASSFSQGNTEAFF,TGTGCCAGCAGCTTTTCTCAGGGGAACACTGAAGCTTTCTTT
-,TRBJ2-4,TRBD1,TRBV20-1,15,CSARDLKGAPNIQYF,TGCAGTGCTAGAGATCTAAAGGGGGCCCCAAACATTCAGTACTTC
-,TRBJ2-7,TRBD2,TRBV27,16,CASSLSESSGAYEQYF,TGTGCCAGCAGTTTATCGGAGTCTAGCGGGGCCTACGAGCAGTACTTC
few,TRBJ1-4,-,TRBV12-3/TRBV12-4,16,CASSSMDSGSNEKLFF,TGTGCCAGCAGCTCTATGGACAGTGGGAGTAATGAAAAACTGTTTTTT
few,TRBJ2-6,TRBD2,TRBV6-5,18,CASSSLGLAGGGANVLTF,TGTGCCAGCAGTTCCCTAGGACTAGCGGGCGGTGGGGCCAACGTCCTGACTTTC
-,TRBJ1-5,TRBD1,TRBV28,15,CASSSGTVTNQPQHF,TGTGCCAGCAGTTCCGGGACAGTTACTAATCAGCCCCAGCATTTT
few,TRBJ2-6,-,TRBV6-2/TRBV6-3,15,CASTAGYTGANVLTF,TGTGCCAGCACCGCAGGGTACACGGGGGCCAACGTCCTGACTTTC
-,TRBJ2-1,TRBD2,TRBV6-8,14,CAGEAGGSPDEQFF,TGTGCCGGGGAAGCGGGAGGCTCACCGGATGAGCAGTTCTTC
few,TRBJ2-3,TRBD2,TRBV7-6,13,CASSPIGGVTQYF,TGTGCCAGCAGCCCCATCGGGGGGGTGACGCAGTATTTT
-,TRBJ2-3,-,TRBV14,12,CASSQVRDTQYF,TGTGCCAGCAGCCAAGTCAGAGATACGCAGTATTTT
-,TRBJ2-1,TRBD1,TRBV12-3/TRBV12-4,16,CASSQSRDRIYNEQFF,TGTGCCAGCAGTCAATCCCGGGACAGAATATACAATGAGCAGTTCTTC
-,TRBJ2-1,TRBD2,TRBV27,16,CASSVLAAGGGNEQFF,TGTGCCAGCAGTGTACTAGCGGCCGGGGGGGGCAATGAGCAGTTCTTC
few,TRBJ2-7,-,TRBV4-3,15,CASSQGSGPSYEQYF,TGCGCCAGCAGCCAAGGGTCCGGGCCCTCCTACGAGCAGTACTTC
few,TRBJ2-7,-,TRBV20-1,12,CSANLKPGEQYF,TGCAGTGCTAACTTAAAGCCCGGAGAGCAGTACTTC
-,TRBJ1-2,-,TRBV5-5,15,CASSLGGPPNYGYTF,TGTGCCAGCAGCTTAGGCGGACCCCCTAACTATGGCTACACCTTC
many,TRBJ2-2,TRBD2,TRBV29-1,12,CSVATSDGELFF,TGCAGCGTTGCCACTAGCGACGGGGAGCTGTTTTTT
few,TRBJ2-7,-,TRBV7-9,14,CASSARSQGYEQYF,TGTGCCAGCAGCGCCAGGAGTCAAGGCTACGAGCAGTACTTC
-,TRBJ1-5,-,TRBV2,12,CAREGGGQPQHF,TGTGCCAGAGAGGGTGGAGGCCAGCCCCAGCATTTT
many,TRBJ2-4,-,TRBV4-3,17,CASSQDLVTLAKNIQYF,TGCGCCAGCAGCCAAGATCTGGTTACGTTAGCCAAAAACATTCAGTACTTC
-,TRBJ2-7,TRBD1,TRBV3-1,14,CASSHGTGTGEQYF,TGTGCCAGCAGCCACGGGACAGGGACGGGCGAGCAGTACTTC
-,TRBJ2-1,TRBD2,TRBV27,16,CATLAGGLSSYNEQFF,TGTGCCACACTAGCGGGAGGCCTAAGCTCCTACAATGAGCAGTTCTTC
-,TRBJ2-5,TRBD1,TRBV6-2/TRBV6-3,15,CASSGQGQFQETQYF,TGTGCCAGCAGCGGACAGGGACAGTTCCAAGAGACCCAGTACTTC
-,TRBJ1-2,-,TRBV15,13,CATSLGQTYGYTF,TGTGCCACCAGCCTCGGACAGACCTATGGCTACACCTTC
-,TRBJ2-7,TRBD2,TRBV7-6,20,CASSLAMERGGRGLGYEQYF,TGTGCCAGCAGCTTAGCGATGGAGCGGGGGGGCCGTGGATTAGGTTACGAGCAGTACTTC
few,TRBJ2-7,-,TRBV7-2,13,CASSLWEQYEQYF,TGTGCCAGCAGCTTGTGGGAACAGTACGAGCAGTACTTC
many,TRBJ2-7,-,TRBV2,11,CASTGGYEQYF,TGTGCCAGCACTGGGGGCTACGAGCAGTACTTC
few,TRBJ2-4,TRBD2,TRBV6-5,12,CASCGTSLIQYF,TGTGCCAGCTGCGGGACTAGCCTTATTCAGTACTTC
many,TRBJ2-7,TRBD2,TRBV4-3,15,CASSQDWGGSYEQYF,TGCGCCAGCAGCCAAGATTGGGGGGGCTCCTACGAGCAGTACTTC
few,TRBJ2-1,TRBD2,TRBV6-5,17,CASSYSQRGALTNEQFF,TGTGCCAGCAGTTACTCTCAGCGGGGGGCACTTACAAATGAGCAGTTCTTC